Presented here are 20 T cell receptor beta chains from one specimen sequenced in a study of OX40 agonist ivuxolimab in advanced cancers. The table came from immunoSEQ multiplex PCR; TCRdb's copy has only in-frame clones and leaves some out. This sample has roughly 40,000 clones, with about 90% found just once. This specimen was CD4+ or CD8+ T cells sorted from blood, taken in a trial of the OX40 agonist ivuxolimab. The receptors were sampled from an adult with an advanced solid tumor such as melanoma, head and neck, liver or kidney cancer.

The sample holds one count of this clone. The chain carries TRBV9 and TRBJ2-7, with TRBD2 matching over 11 bases. V lost 3 bases to trimming and J lost 2 bases; unmatched junction nucleotides: 4. Germline CDR1 and CDR2: SGDLS and YYNGEE. The CDR3 contains 15 residues. DNA of the CDR3: TGTGCCAGCAGCGGACGGACTAGCGGGCCCTACGAGCAGTACTTC. Translated: CASSGRTSGPYEQYF.

The chain employs TRBV27 and TRBJ2-7; D uncertain. CDR1 is MNHEY and CDR2 is SMNVEV in the germline V gene (reference sequence). The CDR3 covers 13 residues. V dropped 3 bases and J dropped 7 bases, with 13 bases sitting between them. CDR3 loop: CASSFSGLSEQYF. The CDR3 bases are TGTGCCAGCAGTTTCTCCGGCTTAAGTGAGCAGTACTTC.

The V gene is TRBV27, the J gene TRBJ2-5, with 12 bases matching TRBD2. The V gene's germline CDR1 is MNHEY and CDR2 SMNVEV (reference sequence). With 5 bases clipped from V and 4 bases from J, the junction kept 8 bases outside the gene matches. The CDR3 is 16 residues long. In nucleotides, the CDR3 is TGTGCCAGCAGTGCCTCTAGCGGGAGGGCCGGAGAGACCCAGTACTTC. Its protein is CASSASSGRAGETQYF.

The chain is built from TRBV7-9 and TRBJ2-7, with 11 nucleotides matching TRBD2. With 3 bases clipped from V and 0 bases from J, the junction kept 1 base outside the gene matches. In germline, CDR1 is SEHNR, CDR2 FQNEAQ (reference sequence). The length of the CDR3 is 15 residues. Here the CDR3 reads CASSLTSGVSYEQYF. CDR3 sequence (DNA): TGTGCCAGCAGCTTGACTAGCGGGGTCTCCTACGAGCAGTACTTC. Combining the CDR3 with reference TRBV7-9 and TRBJ2-7 gives the whole variable domain DTGVSQNPRHKITKRGQNVTFRCDPISEHNRLYWYRQTLGQGPEFLTYFQNEAQLEKSRLLSDRFSAERPKGSFSTLEIQRTEQGDSAMYLCASSLTSGVSYEQYFGPGTRLTVT.

The chain couples TRBV7-2 to TRBJ2-7, with TRBD1 matching over 12 bases. V was clipped by 6 bases and J by 2 bases; unmatched bases: 14. The germline V gene encodes CDR1 SGHTA and CDR2 FQGNSA. The CDR3 covers 18 residues. CDR3 amino acids: CASSRPGTGGESAYEQYF. CDR3 in DNA: TGTGCCAGCAGTCGACCCGGGACAGGGGGCGAATCCGCCTACGAGCAGTACTTC.

The gene calls are TRBV10-3 and TRBJ1-2; the D is unclear. The germline V gene has CDR1 ENHRY and CDR2 SYGVKD. The V and J ends lost 0 bases and 3 bases respectively, with 11 bases between them. The CDR3 is 15 amino acids. The CDR3 spells CAISESVAVDYGYTF. Written as DNA, the CDR3 is TGTGCCATCAGTGAGTCCGTAGCGGTCGACTATGGCTACACCTTC.

The chain is built from TRBV30 and TRBJ2-2; weak D call: TRBD1 (5 bases). From germline, CDR1 is GTSNPN and CDR2 SVGIG (reference sequence). The CDR3 has 15 amino acids. V was trimmed by 0 bases and J by 2 bases, leaving 10 bases between them. The CDR3 DNA follows: TGTGCCTGGAGTGTGAACAGGATTAACACCGGGGAGCTGTTTTTT. This codes for CAWSVNRINTGELFF. Full variable domain (remainder filled in from reference TRBV30 and TRBJ2-2): SQTIHQWPATLVQPVGSPLSLECTVEGTSNPNLYWYRQAAGRGLQLLFYSVGIGQISSEVPQNLSASRPQDRQFILSSKKLLLSDSGFYLCAWSVNRINTGELFFGEGSRLTVL.

The rearrangement uses TRBV28 and TRBJ1-5, with D possibly TRBD1 on 6 matching bases. Trimming cost V 2 bases and J 7 bases, with 12 bases left between them. Germline CDR1 is MDHEN and CDR2 is SYDVKM. CDR3 length: 14 residues. CDR3 residues: CASSLEGGRQPQHF. The CDR3 DNA reads as TGTGCCAGCAGTTTAGAGGGGGGGCGCCAGCCCCAGCATTTT.

The V gene is TRBV27, the J gene TRBJ2-6, with no clear D. The CDR3 is 18 residues long. Deletions cut 3 bases from V and 0 bases from J, with 15 bases between. Germline-derived CDR1 and CDR2 are MNHEY and SMNVEV (reference sequence). CDR3 region: CASSFGYGGSSGANVLTF. The DNA for the CDR3 is TGTGCCAGCAGTTTCGGTTACGGTGGAAGCTCTGGGGCCAACGTCCTGACTTTC.

This clone showed up just once. J is TRBJ2-1 and V is TRBV23-1, with 8 bases that match TRBD1. TRBV23-1 is given ORF status, its function remaining uncertain. J was trimmed by 0 bases and V by 2 bases; bases with no gene match: 9. This CDR3 is 18 amino acids long. In DNA form, the CDR3 reads TGCGCCAGCAGTCAAGCCGGGGGACAGGTAAGCTCCTACAATGAGCAGTTCTTC. Amino acids: CASSQAGGQVSSYNEQFF.

The chain carries TRBV9 and TRBJ2-1, with D possibly TRBD2 on 5 matching bases. V gave up 2 bases and J gave up 0 bases, with 12 bases separating them. The CDR3 has 16 residues. CDR1 and CDR2 (germline): SGDLS, YYNGEE. CDR3 amino acids: CASSVAGESSYNEQFF. CDR3 nucleotides: TGTGCCAGCAGCGTGGCGGGCGAGAGCTCCTACAATGAGCAGTTCTTC. The full variable domain, its missing parts supplied by reference TRBV9 and TRBJ2-1, is DSGVTQTPKHLITATGQRVTLRCSPRSGDLSVYWYQQSLDQGLQFLIQYYNGEERAKGNILERFSAQQFPDLHSELNLSSLELGDSALYFCASSVAGESSYNEQFFGPGTRLTVL.

V gene TRBV9 combines with J gene TRBJ2-1, with 9 positions matching TRBD2. The CDR3 runs to 20 residues. J was trimmed by 0 bases and V by 4 bases; bases with no gene match: 17. The germline V gene has CDR1 SGDLS and CDR2 YYNGEE. The CDR3 is CASSTAGRGLAGSSYNEQFF. The CDR3 coding sequence is TGTGCCAGCAGCACCGCAGGTAGGGGGCTAGCGGGGAGCTCCTACAATGAGCAGTTCTTC.

J is TRBJ2-2 and V is TRBV19; D gene uncertain. This CDR3 has 12 amino acids. Trimming removed 0 bases from V and 8 bases from J, with 4 bases in between. CDR1 LNHDA and CDR2 SQIVND come from the germline V gene (reference sequence). The CDR3 sequence: CASSIETGELFF. The CDR3 nucleotides read TGTGCCAGTAGTATAGAGACGGGGGAGCTGTTTTTT.

CDR3: CASRFGYEQYF. The CDR3 DNA follows: TGTGCCAGCAGGTTTGGGTACGAGCAGTACTTC. The chain carries TRBV25-1 and TRBJ2-7; D gene unclear. Germline lookup yields CDR1 MGHDK and CDR2 SYGVNS. V was trimmed by 6 bases and J by 4 bases, leaving 7 bases between them. There are 11 residues in the CDR3.

The rearrangement joins TRBV27 to TRBJ1-3; D is ambiguous. The V and J ends lost 8 bases and 0 bases respectively, with 14 bases between them. The CDR3 covers 15 residues. Per germline, CDR1 MNHEY and CDR2 SMNVEV (reference sequence). The CDR3 protein is CASSRTGPSGNTIYF. The CDR3 coding sequence is TGTGCCAGCTCGAGGACGGGCCCCTCTGGAAACACCATATATTTT.

The CDR3 protein is CASHPKGTGRNQPQHF. The DNA for the CDR3 is TGTGCCAGCCACCCGAAGGGGACAGGTAGGAATCAGCCCCAGCATTTT. The chain links TRBV19 to TRBJ1-5; 8 nucleotides agree with TRBD1. Trimming removed 9 bases from V and 4 bases from J; junction bases left unmatched: 14. The CDR3 contains 16 residues. CDR1 LNHDA and CDR2 SQIVND come from the germline V gene (reference sequence).

In DNA, the CDR3 is TGTGCCAGCAGTGAAGCAGCCGGGACTAGCGACGAGCAGTTCTTC. Protein: CASSEAAGTSDEQFF. The chain links TRBV6-1 to TRBJ2-1; TRBD2 matches 10 bases. The CDR3 loop spans 15 amino acids. Germline CDR1 MNHNS, CDR2 SASEGT. V was clipped by 0 bases and J by 10 bases; unmatched bases: 6.

The chain carries TRBV28 and TRBJ1-1, with D possibly being TRBD1 (6 bases). Germline CDR1 reads MDHEN; CDR2 reads SYDVKM. There are 15 residues in the CDR3. V shed 5 bases and J shed 0 bases, with 13 bases lying between them. This CDR3 is CASSLWTVMNTEAFF. The CDR3 nucleotides are TGTGCCAGCAGTCTGTGGACAGTGATGAACACTGAAGCTTTCTTT. The whole variable domain, remainder taken from reference TRBV28 and TRBJ1-1, is DVKVTQSSRYLVKRTGEKVFLECVQDMDHENMFWYRQDPGLGLRLIYFSYDVKMKEKGDIPEGYSVSREKKERFSLILESASTNQTSMYLCASSLWTVMNTEAFFGQGTRLTVV.

This clone has just one count. V and J are TRBV28 and TRBJ2-5; 8 bases match TRBD1. CDR1 MDHEN and CDR2 SYDVKM come from the germline V gene. The V segment lost 5 bases and the J segment 4 bases; nucleotides outside the gene matches: 9. This CDR3 comprises 15 residues. The CDR3 loop is CASSQSQGALETQYF. The CDR3 DNA reads TGTGCCAGCAGTCAATCCCAGGGGGCTTTAGAGACCCAGTACTTC.

The chain combines TRBV19 with TRBJ1-5; 8 bases map to TRBD1. Germline values: CDR1 LNHDA, CDR2 SQIVND (reference sequence). The CDR3 spans 12 residues. With 4 bases clipped from V and 7 bases from J, the junction kept 0 bases outside the gene matches. The CDR3 reads CASSTGGQPQHF. In nucleotides, the CDR3 is TGTGCCAGTAGTACAGGGGGCCAGCCCCAGCATTTT.